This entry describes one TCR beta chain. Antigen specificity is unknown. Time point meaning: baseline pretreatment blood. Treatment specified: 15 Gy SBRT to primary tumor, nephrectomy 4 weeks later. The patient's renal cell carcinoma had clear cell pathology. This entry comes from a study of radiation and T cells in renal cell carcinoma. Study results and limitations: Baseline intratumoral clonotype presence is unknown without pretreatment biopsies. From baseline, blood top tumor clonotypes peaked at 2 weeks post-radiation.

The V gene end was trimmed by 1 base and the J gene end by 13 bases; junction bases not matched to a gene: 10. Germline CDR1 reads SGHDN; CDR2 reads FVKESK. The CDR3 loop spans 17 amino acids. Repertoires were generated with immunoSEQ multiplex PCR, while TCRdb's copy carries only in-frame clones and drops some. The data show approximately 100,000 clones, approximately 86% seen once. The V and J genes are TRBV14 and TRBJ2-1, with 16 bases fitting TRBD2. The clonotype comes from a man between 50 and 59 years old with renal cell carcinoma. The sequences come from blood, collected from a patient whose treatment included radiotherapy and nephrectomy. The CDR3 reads CASSQGYGTSGRAGQFF. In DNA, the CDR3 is TGTGCCAGCAGCCAAGGGTACGGGACTAGCGGGAGGGCCGGACAGTTCTTC. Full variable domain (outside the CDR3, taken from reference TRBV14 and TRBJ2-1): EAGVTQFPSHSVIEKGQTVTLRCDPISGHDNLYWYRRVMGKEIKFLLHFVKESKQDESGMPNNRFLAERTGGTYSTLKVQPAELEDSGVYFCASSQGYGTSGRAGQFFGPGTRLTVL.